Listed below are T cell receptor beta chains from one sample, sequenced in a study of blood T cell repertoires in COVID-19. Sequenced by immunoSEQ multiplex PCR; TCRdb stores in-frame clones only, minus some. The data contain more than 100,000 clones, 70% to 90% of them seen just once; the ten biggest clones take up 3.1%. The sample was peripheral blood. The receptor set was obtained from a man over 45 in a cohort sampled during active COVID-19. The conserved cysteine and the conserved F or W are not part of the CDR3 here.

v_call	j_call	cdr3_length	cdr3_aa
TRBV29-1	TRBJ2-3	11	SVEDGGADTQY
TRBV19	TRBJ2-7	12	ASSSGTGVREQY
TRBV5-4	TRBJ1-1	11	ASSLSLNTEAF
TRBV19	TRBJ1-6	12	ASSISGSDSPLH
TRBV5-4	TRBJ2-6	15	ASSLAGSGGGANVLT
TRBV6-5	TRBJ2-5	13	ASSSNRGMIETQY
TRBV28	TRBJ1-4	12	ASQGGDLDEKLF
TRBV3-1/TRBV3-2	TRBJ2-3	13	ASSPRDRGTDTQY
TRBV4-3	TRBJ2-7	15	ASSQGHGGSFYYEQY
TRBV7-2	TRBJ2-6	11	ASSPSGANVLT
TRBV19	TRBJ1-5	13	ASNTGQGQGQPQH
TRBV5-1	TRBJ2-2	14	ASRGTTGGGTGELF
TRBV7-9	TRBJ1-6	14	ASSRDPGSYNSPLH
TRBV9	TRBJ2-1	12	ASSVVGELGEQF
TRBV18	TRBJ1-2	11	ASSPDSRYGYT
TRBV5-6	TRBJ1-2	14	ASSSVKTVDNYGYT
TRBV3-1/TRBV3-2	TRBJ2-2	13	ASSQVGGRSGELF
TRBV19	TRBJ1-1	10	ASSTVDTEAF
TRBV5-1	TRBJ2-3	12	ASSLSGTTDTQY
TRBV11-3	TRBJ2-7	13	ASSLSAAGEHEQY
TRBV7-2	TRBJ1-2	11	ASSLFGGYGYT
TRBV6-1	TRBJ2-2	13	ASSEPPRNTGELF
TRBV10-2	TRBJ1-1	9	ASRDTGPAF
TRBV27	TRBJ1-4	12	ASSFAAFNEKLF
TRBV3-1/TRBV3-2	TRBJ1-1	10	ASVQGNTEAF
TRBV3-1/TRBV3-2	TRBJ2-5	10	ASSQGVETQY
TRBV12-3/TRBV12-4	TRBJ1-6	11	ASSMGGGSPLH
TRBV18	TRBJ1-1	14	ASSPVLQGKNTEAF
TRBV19	TRBJ2-5	11	ASGRTGGETQY
TRBV27	TRBJ1-6	10	ASKHGNSPLH
TRBV7-8	TRBJ1-4	13	ASSLADPRNEKLF
TRBV5-1	TRBJ1-1	12	ASSPAIGGTEAF
TRBV12-3/TRBV12-4	TRBJ1-2	11	ASSAPSRGGYT
TRBV28	TRBJ1-2	9	ASSSQRGYT
TRBV3-1/TRBV3-2	TRBJ2-5	14	ASSLPGEAGVETQY
TRBV21-1	TRBJ2-3	13	ASSLPGGLTDTQY
TRBV5-1	TRBJ2-3	14	ASSRILGQSTDTQY
TRBV5-6	TRBJ1-3	13	ASSLVEGAGNTIY
TRBV27	TRBJ1-1	12	ASSLGGFGTEAF
TRBV11-3	TRBJ2-2	13	ASSASGGNTGELF
TRBV6-2/TRBV6-3	TRBJ1-2	13	ASSPLGALRYGYT
TRBV9	TRBJ1-4	12	ASSVDSTNEKLF
TRBV16	TRBJ2-5	12	ASSQSAAGWTQY
TRBV5-1	TRBJ1-4	11	ASSLLTAEKLF
TRBV7-2	TRBJ2-1	14	ASSLPGVNSYNEQF
TRBV2	TRBJ1-1	12	ASSDAGGGTEAF
TRBV6-4	TRBJ2-1	11	ASSPDRYNEQF
TRBV24-1	TRBJ2-6	14	ATSARASSGANVLT
TRBV28	TRBJ2-1	13	ASSLVQGLRNEQF
TRBV6-5	TRBJ1-1	11	ASRPIGGTEAF
TRBV7-2	TRBJ2-3	13	ASSLTGVEADTQY
TRBV5-8	TRBJ1-4	12	ACGQGRAVEKLF